One T cell receptor (beta chain) is described in this entry. Its antigen is not yet known. There are no base qualities to consult, and no much larger clone falls within one base. This sample is drawn from a study of blood T cell repertoires in COVID-19 (dated by TCRdb to between 2020 and 2021). About the study as a whole: Samples from collaborators originated in the United States, Italy and Spain and spanned both the acute and convalescent phases of COVID-19. The dataset comprised deeply sampled blood TCRbeta repertoires from subjects exposed to, actively infected with, or recovered from COVID-19. The samples were drawn from two sources: the first 160 participants of the ongoing ImmuneRACE study, and some 1,300 subjects contributed by 6 global collaborators. The material from the prospective study consisted of cDNA or gDNA derived from T cells, B-cell-depleted T cells, or PBMCs. The repertoires were released in a freely available public database meant as a resource for research on the immune response to SARS-CoV-2. A de-identified subject ID, COVID-19 status, age in years and sex were almost always included in the sample metadata. Where available, HLA class I and class II types were taken from metadata supplied by the sample provider and were not determined by assay-based typing.

TCRbeta CDR3 regions were amplified from genomic DNA by means of the immunoSEQ Assay, a bias-controlled multiplex PCR. The source study handled its data this way. Within the assay, amplification of reference gene primers was used to estimate how many nucleated cells each sample contained. Sequence reads were collapsed and filtered to measure the absolute abundance of every unique TCRbeta CDR3 rearrangement. For each sample, productive Simpson clonality was calculated by taking the square root of Simpson's diversity index across productive rearrangements. The table comes from immuneACCESS by way of TCRdb, which keeps in-frame sequences with V and J called. Part of the clones is missing from these tables; in studies checked, under half for an unresolved V gene and the rest for unknown reasons. V, J and clone size reflect that table, while D and trimming were determined from the DNA. The sample yields over 130,000 clones; 84% were counted once. 4% of the sample is held by the ten biggest clonotypes.

The collaborating institutions used their own protocols to collect whole blood in K2EDTA tubes. For TCRbeta analysis, collaborators shipped samples in one of three forms: frozen whole blood, isolated PBMCs, or DNA extracted from either of those sample types. Results and caveats for the whole study, not just this receptor: The quantity of clinical and demographic metadata differed by source and by participant and was supplied without curation.

The TCR was taken from a woman aged 55-69 years with acute or convalescent COVID-19. The sequencing sample was made of peripheral blood.

The CDR3: CASSAQGGVYGYTF. The base sequence is TGTGCCAGCAGCGCCCAAGGGGGGGTCTATGGCTACACCTTC. The rearrangement combines TRBV11-2 with TRBJ1-2; the D segment could be TRBD1, given 6 matching bases. The CDR3 starts with the cysteine, ends with the phenylalanine, and has 14 residues. Just CDR3 DNA is preserved here, 42 bases in frame from base 1. Trimming removed 5 bases from V and 4 bases from J, leaving 14 bases between the germline ends. Per the germline V gene, SGHAT is the CDR1 and FQNNGV is the CDR2.